This T cell receptor (beta chain) was found in a study of cytomegalovirus exposure and HLA in healthy donors. Study-level information: The study placed approximately 78% of its 398 genotyped donors in the Caucasian-associated ancestry cluster.

The study ran its PCR with 60 Vbeta and 13 Jbeta primers. Profiled with immunoSEQ multiplex PCR; TCRdb holds only in-frame clones, not every one. The table has 90,000 to 130,000 clones, around 80% seen once. There are 15 residues in the CDR3. Germline V gene data show CDR1 as MNHEY and CDR2 as SVGAGI. V lost 0 bases, J lost 3 bases, and 12 bases lay in between. This sequence was found in a man in his thirties or forties in good health and CMV-seropositive. This rearrangement joins TRBV6-5 to TRBJ2-7; the D is unclear. Specimen: PBMCs. CDR3 amino acids: CASSYSLDNGYEQYF. The CDR3 region has the DNA TGTGCCAGCAGTTACTCTTTAGATAATGGCTACGAGCAGTACTTC.